Listed here are 3 T cell receptor beta chains from one sample, sequenced in a study of T cells after posttransplantation cyclophosphamide. This table comes from immunoSEQ multiplex PCR, and its TCRdb copy is limited to in-frame clones, with some not included. This sample has 3,300 or so clones, with more than 75% found just once. The sample comprised memory CD8+ T cells sorted from blood. The origin of the receptors is an older woman in good health, CMV-negative, and a related stem cell transplant donor.

The J gene is TRBJ2-7, the V gene TRBV2; weak D call: TRBD2 (7 bases). Germline V lookup: CDR1 SNHLY, CDR2 FYNNEI. This CDR3 has 16 amino acids. The V gene lost 7 bases and the J gene lost 3 bases, with 22 bases spanning the gap. The CDR3, as DNA: TGTGCCAGCATCCTTGTAGGGGGGGACACCCTCTACGAGCAGTACTTC. Translating gives CASILVGGDTLYEQYF.

The chain recombines TRBV7-9 with TRBJ2-7; 10 bases fit TRBD1. Germline values: CDR1 SEHNR, CDR2 FQNEAQ (reference sequence). Germline trimming cut 5 bases from V and 4 bases from J; bases unmatched to any gene: 8. The CDR3 totals 15 residues. In DNA form, the CDR3 reads TGTGCCAGCAGCATCGGGACAGGGGAAGGTTACGAGCAGTACGTC. Translating gives CASSIGTGEGYEQYV.

This chain connects TRBV7-2 to TRBJ2-3; 7 bases fit TRBD1. CDR1 and CDR2 from the germline V gene are SGHTA and FQGNSA. The J segment lost 2 bases and the V segment lost 5 bases, leaving 7 bases of the junction unmatched. This CDR3 spans 15 amino acids. The CDR3 is CASSRRDRYTDTQYF. CDR3 bases: TGTGCCAGCAGCCGCCGGGACAGATACACAGATACGCAGTATTTT.